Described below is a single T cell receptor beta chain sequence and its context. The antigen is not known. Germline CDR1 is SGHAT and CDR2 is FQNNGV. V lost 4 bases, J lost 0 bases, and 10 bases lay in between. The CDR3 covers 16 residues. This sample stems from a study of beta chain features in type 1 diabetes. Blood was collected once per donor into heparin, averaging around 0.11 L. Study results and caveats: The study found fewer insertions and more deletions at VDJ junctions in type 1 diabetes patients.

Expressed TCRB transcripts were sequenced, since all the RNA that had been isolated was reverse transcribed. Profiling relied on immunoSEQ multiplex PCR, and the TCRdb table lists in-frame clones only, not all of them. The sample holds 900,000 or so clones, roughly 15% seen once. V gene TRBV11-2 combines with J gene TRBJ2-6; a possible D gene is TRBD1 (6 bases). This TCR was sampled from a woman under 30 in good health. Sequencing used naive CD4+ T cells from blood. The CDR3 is CASSSDRYSGANVLTF. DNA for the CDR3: TGTGCCAGCAGCTCGGACAGATACTCTGGGGCCAACGTCCTGACTTTC.